What follows describes a single T cell receptor (beta chain). This sample stems from a study of blood T cells in healthy people across ages. A second about 7 to 12 cycle PCR used barcoded and J-beta primers. TCRdb independently ran MiXCR on the 5' RACE reads; one entry per CDR3 protein. The table lists about 750,000 distinct CDR3 sequences, about 55% of them singletons, with roughly 37% in the top ten. Sequenced sample: blood. The sequence was collected from a man aged 80 or over in good health.

CDR3 residues: CASSLGGTSVAEQFF. DNA of the CDR3: TGTGCCAGCAGCTTGGGAGGGACTAGCGTGGCTGAGCAGTTCTTC. This chain connects TRBV5-5 to TRBJ2-1; 10 positions agree with TRBD2. The length of the CDR3 is 15 residues. The V gene's germline CDR1 is SGHKS and CDR2 YYEKEE (reference sequence). The junction had 6 bases not matched to a gene; V was cut back by 0 bases and J by 9 bases.